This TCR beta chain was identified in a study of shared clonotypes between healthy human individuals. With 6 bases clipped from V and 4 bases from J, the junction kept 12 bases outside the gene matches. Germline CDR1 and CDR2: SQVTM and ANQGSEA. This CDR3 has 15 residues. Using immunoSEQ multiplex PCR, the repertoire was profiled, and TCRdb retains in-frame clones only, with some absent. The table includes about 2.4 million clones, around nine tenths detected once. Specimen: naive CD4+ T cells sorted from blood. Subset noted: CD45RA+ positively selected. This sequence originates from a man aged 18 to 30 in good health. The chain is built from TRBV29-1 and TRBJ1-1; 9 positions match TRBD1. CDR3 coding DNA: TGCAGCGTCCAGTCCGGGACAGGGACTACCACTGAAGCTTTCTTT. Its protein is CSVQSGTGTTTEAFF.